This T cell receptor (beta chain) was found in a study of cytomegalovirus exposure and HLA in healthy donors. Study results and limitations: Researchers catalogued some 160 TCR beta chains as cytomegalovirus-associated.

Here immunoSEQ multiplex PCR was the method, and the copy in TCRdb shows in-frame clones only, minus some. Of about 98,000 clones listed, over 75% were seen once; the top ten hold about 6%. This clone was recorded once. The antigen remains unidentified. Among the approximately 110 subjects of the validation cohort, separate from the roughly 600-subject first cohort, were the donors. Sequenced input: PBMCs. The receptor was isolated from a man aged 18 to 29 in good health and CMV-seropositive.

The CDR3 region is CAISEPINRGQGDGYTF. The CDR3 DNA reads TGTGCCATCAGCGAGCCGATTAACAGGGGGCAGGGAGATGGCTACACCTTC. The genes are TRBV10-3 and TRBJ1-2; 9 bases align to TRBD1. With V trimmed by 6 bases and J by 6 bases, 17 bases remained unmatched. Germline CDR1 is ENHRY and CDR2 is SYGVKD. There are 17 residues in the CDR3.